A selection of T cell receptor beta chains follows, all from one sample in a study of T cell responses to AZD1222 COVID-19 vaccine. Assay: immunoSEQ multiplex PCR; the TCRdb copy retains only in-frame clones and omits some. The sample holds 150,000 to 200,000 clones, more than 85% seen once. The starting material was peripheral blood, obtained on day 0 of AZD1222 vaccination. The receptor source for this set is an adult in good health. CDR3s include the opening cysteine and the closing phenylalanine or tryptophan. The D gene is left open where the match is weak. The listing skips clone size in some rows; elsewhere it reads once, few, many or a size class.

clone_size: once
d_call: .
v_call: TRBV7-2
j_call: TRBJ1-2
cdr3_aa: CASSSRVGYGYTF
cdr3_nt: TGTGCCAGCAGCTCCAGGGTCGGATATGGCTACACCTTC

clone_size: .
d_call: .
v_call: TRBV12-3/TRBV12-4
j_call: TRBJ1-1
cdr3_aa: CASSTGGNTEAFF
cdr3_nt: TGTGCCAGCAGTACCGGAGGGAACACTGAAGCTTTCTTT

clone_size: .
d_call: .
v_call: TRBV11-3
j_call: TRBJ1-1
cdr3_aa: CASSIQGGNTEAFF
cdr3_nt: TGTGCCAGCAGCATACAGGGCGGAAACACTGAAGCTTTCTTT

clone_size: .
d_call: .
v_call: TRBV14
j_call: TRBJ1-2
cdr3_aa: CASSQAGGHYGYTF
cdr3_nt: TGTGCCAGCAGCCAAGCGGGGGGGCACTATGGCTACACCTTC

clone_size: .
d_call: TRBD2
v_call: TRBV7-2
j_call: TRBJ2-7
cdr3_aa: CASSVRDYTNYEQYF
cdr3_nt: TGTGCCAGCAGCGTAAGGGACTACACCAACTACGAGCAGTACTTC

clone_size: .
d_call: TRBD1
v_call: TRBV5-1
j_call: TRBJ1-5
cdr3_aa: CASSPGQGLNQPQHF
cdr3_nt: TGCGCCAGCAGCCCAGGACAGGGGTTAAATCAGCCCCAGCATTTT

clone_size: .
d_call: TRBD1
v_call: TRBV6-5
j_call: TRBJ1-1
cdr3_aa: CASSFGQGMNTEAFF
cdr3_nt: TGTGCCAGCAGTTTCGGACAGGGGATGAACACTGAAGCTTTCTTT

clone_size: .
d_call: .
v_call: TRBV12-3/TRBV12-4
j_call: TRBJ1-4
cdr3_aa: CASSSGDKLFF
cdr3_nt: TGTGCCAGCAGTTCCGGAGATAAACTGTTTTTT

clone_size: .
d_call: .
v_call: TRBV5-1
j_call: TRBJ1-1
cdr3_aa: CASSTGGSTEAFF
cdr3_nt: TGCGCCAGCAGCACCGGGGGCTCTACTGAAGCTTTCTTT

clone_size: once
d_call: TRBD1
v_call: TRBV28
j_call: TRBJ2-7
cdr3_aa: CASSQIGDRGEQYF
cdr3_nt: TGTGCCAGCAGCCAAATTGGTGACAGGGGCGAGCAGTACTTC

clone_size: .
d_call: TRBD1
v_call: TRBV5-1
j_call: TRBJ2-7
cdr3_aa: CASSEGQGSGEQYF
cdr3_nt: TGCGCCAGCAGTGAGGGACAGGGATCGGGCGAGCAGTACTTC

clone_size: once
d_call: .
v_call: TRBV19
j_call: TRBJ2-3
cdr3_aa: CASSIRGLGATDTQYF
cdr3_nt: TGTGCCAGTAGTATTCGGGGGTTGGGAGCCACAGATACGCAGTATTTT

clone_size: .
d_call: .
v_call: TRBV7-8
j_call: TRBJ2-7
cdr3_aa: CASSGGGSYEQYF
cdr3_nt: TGTGCCAGCAGTGGGGGAGGCTCCTACGAGCAGTACTTC

clone_size: .
d_call: TRBD2
v_call: TRBV19
j_call: TRBJ2-5
cdr3_aa: CASSISGVQETQYF
cdr3_nt: TGTGCCAGTAGTATTAGCGGGGTGCAAGAGACCCAGTACTTC

clone_size: .
d_call: .
v_call: TRBV7-8
j_call: TRBJ2-5
cdr3_aa: CASSSKYRVEQETQYF
cdr3_nt: TGTGCCAGCAGCTCCAAATACAGGGTAGAACAAGAGACCCAGTACTTC

clone_size: .
d_call: TRBD1
v_call: TRBV5-1
j_call: TRBJ2-5
cdr3_aa: CASSLTGGEETQYF
cdr3_nt: TGCGCCAGCAGCCTGACAGGGGGGGAAGAGACCCAGTACTTC

clone_size: .
d_call: .
v_call: TRBV9
j_call: TRBJ2-7
cdr3_aa: CASSVSIFSYEQYF
cdr3_nt: TGTGCCAGCAGCGTCTCGATTTTCTCCTACGAGCAGTACTTC

clone_size: .
d_call: .
v_call: TRBV12-3/TRBV12-4
j_call: TRBJ1-6
cdr3_aa: CASSFRVHSPLHF
cdr3_nt: TGTGCCAGCAGTTTCAGGGTTCATTCACCCCTCCACTTT

clone_size: .
d_call: .
v_call: TRBV30
j_call: TRBJ1-3
cdr3_aa: CAWSSGGHRNTIYF
cdr3_nt: TGTGCCTGGAGCTCGGGGGGACATCGAAACACCATATATTTT

clone_size: .
d_call: TRBD1
v_call: TRBV4-3
j_call: TRBJ1-1
cdr3_aa: CASSQDHPDRVAFF
cdr3_nt: TGCGCCAGCAGCCAAGATCATCCGGACAGGGTCGCTTTCTTT

clone_size: .
d_call: .
v_call: TRBV7-2
j_call: TRBJ1-2
cdr3_aa: CASSLGGSIYGYTF
cdr3_nt: TGTGCCAGCAGCTTAGGTGGCTCCATTTATGGCTACACCTTC

clone_size: once
d_call: TRBD1
v_call: TRBV18
j_call: TRBJ1-5
cdr3_aa: CASSPQSGTGTNQPQHF
cdr3_nt: TGTGCCAGCTCACCGCAATCCGGGACAGGGACCAATCAGCCCCAGCATTTT

clone_size: .
d_call: .
v_call: TRBV27
j_call: TRBJ2-7
cdr3_aa: CASSLSADYEQYF
cdr3_nt: TGTGCCAGCAGTTTATCCGCTGATTACGAGCAGTACTTC

clone_size: .
d_call: .
v_call: TRBV3-1/TRBV3-2
j_call: TRBJ1-5
cdr3_aa: CASSQVNQPQHF
cdr3_nt: TGTGCCAGCAGCCAAGTGAATCAGCCCCAGCATTTT

clone_size: .
d_call: .
v_call: TRBV10-2
j_call: TRBJ1-1
cdr3_aa: CASGGPNTEAFF
cdr3_nt: TGCGCCAGCGGGGGGCCGAACACTGAAGCTTTCTTT

clone_size: .
d_call: TRBD1
v_call: TRBV28
j_call: TRBJ1-2
cdr3_aa: CASNGRGIYGYTF
cdr3_nt: TGTGCCAGCAACGGCAGGGGGATCTATGGCTACACCTTC

clone_size: .
d_call: .
v_call: TRBV18
j_call: TRBJ2-1
cdr3_aa: CASSLPGPVYNEQFF
cdr3_nt: TGTGCCAGCTCACTGCCGGGACCAGTGTACAATGAGCAGTTCTTC

clone_size: .
d_call: .
v_call: TRBV27
j_call: TRBJ2-5
cdr3_aa: CASSFRGSETQYF
cdr3_nt: TGTGCCAGCAGTTTTCGGGGCTCTGAGACCCAGTACTTC

clone_size: .
d_call: .
v_call: TRBV3-1/TRBV3-2
j_call: TRBJ1-1
cdr3_aa: CASSPLAGNTEAFF
cdr3_nt: TGTGCCAGCAGCCCACTCGCAGGGAACACTGAAGCTTTCTTT

clone_size: .
d_call: TRBD1
v_call: TRBV7-8
j_call: TRBJ1-3
cdr3_aa: CASSFFGTGLGNTIYF
cdr3_nt: TGTGCCAGCAGCTTTTTCGGGACAGGGTTGGGAAACACCATATATTTT

clone_size: .
d_call: .
v_call: TRBV10-3
j_call: TRBJ1-1
cdr3_aa: CAAGREPNTEAFF
cdr3_nt: TGTGCCGCAGGGAGGGAACCGAACACTGAAGCTTTCTTT

clone_size: .
d_call: TRBD2
v_call: TRBV18
j_call: TRBJ2-2
cdr3_aa: CASSPFSSGGFTGELFF
cdr3_nt: TGTGCCAGCTCACCATTCTCGAGCGGGGGGTTCACCGGGGAGCTGTTTTTT

clone_size: .
d_call: .
v_call: TRBV6-5
j_call: TRBJ2-7
cdr3_aa: CASRTSYEQYF
cdr3_nt: TGTGCCAGCAGGACGAGCTACGAGCAGTACTTC

clone_size: .
d_call: .
v_call: TRBV2
j_call: TRBJ1-2
cdr3_aa: CASSGQRVSNYGYTF
cdr3_nt: TGTGCCAGCAGTGGCCAGAGGGTGTCTAACTATGGCTACACCTTC

clone_size: .
d_call: TRBD1
v_call: TRBV5-1
j_call: TRBJ1-2
cdr3_aa: CASSQRTGGAWGYTF
cdr3_nt: TGCGCCAGCAGCCAAAGGACAGGGGGCGCTTGGGGCTACACCTTC